This TCR beta chain was sequenced for a study of identical twins listed by TCRdb under 2016. For context, the study as a whole: TCR alpha and beta repertoires from monozygotic twins, unrelated adults of various ages and cord blood were deep-sequenced to test whether fetal clonotypes persist. Replicate twin experiments were performed at different times using different library preparation protocols to rule out contamination.

There are a few counts of this clonotype. Which antigen it targets is not known. No much larger clone exists at a distance of one base, and base qualities are not known. Every donor in the study was a healthy Caucasian. Three pairs of female monozygotic twins, all aged roughly 18 to 29 years, were included in the twin cohort. The RNA used for TCR libraries was isolated from peripheral blood mononuclear cells. The library was produced with 5' RACE. The sequencing machine was an Illumina HiSeq 2000. A universal primer binding site was added through template switching, and the final cDNA carried a unique molecular identifier so that TCR cDNA molecules could be counted accurately. First-strand cDNA for TCR alpha and beta chains was synthesized from specific primers in the conserved constant-segment region. Each cDNA library was double barcoded, with a SMART-Mk sample barcode plus Illumina barcodes, to control for contamination. TruSeq adapter sequences along with Illumina sample barcodes were introduced in two successive PCR steps. Sequencing of the TCR alpha and beta cDNA libraries was done on the Illumina HiSeq platform using custom primers. The original pipeline was this. MiGEC processed the raw reads to extract unique molecular identifiers, while MiXCR was used to determine the CDR3 positions. Recombination models were inferred per individual with the repgenHMM and IGoR tools using an EM algorithm. Shared clonotype analysis was performed with the tcR package in R, normalizing sharing by the product of cloneset sizes. Out-of-frame nonproductive sequences were analyzed to study raw recombination free of thymic and clonal selection effects. TCRdb reprocessing: public reads trimmed at Q25 with fastp, clones called with MiXCR, in-frame beta chains kept. Every entry covers one CDR3 protein and lists the most common genes and DNA from its rows. The V and J calls reflect TCRdb's pipeline rather than the authors' work. The sample contains approximately 600,000 distinct CDR3 sequences, 7.1% of them found a single time. The top ten constitute roughly 1.5% of the sample.

The CDR3 runs 17 amino acids, cysteine and phenylalanine included. Only CDR3 DNA remains: 51 bases, in frame from the first base. V is clipped by 2 bases and J by 6 bases, and the sequence between their germline boundaries is 20 bases long. CDR1 and CDR2 were assigned from the germline V gene as SGHTA and FQGNSA. General study outcomes and caveats: The excess sharing between twins in beta out-of-frame sequences was weaker because fewer shared sequences reduced the signal-to-noise ratio. Zero-insertion analyses could be partly confounded by invariant T cells such as MAIT and iNKT, although diverse VJ usage argued against such confounding for most clonotypes. Abundant cord blood beta clonotypes had fewer insertions, young adult naive repertoires showed a similar but weaker trend, and memory repertoires showed no such trend. Out-of-frame TCR alpha sharing in monozygotic twins was systematically underestimated by recombination models, whereas sharing between unrelated individuals was in agreement with the recombination models. Conclusions relied on cross-sectional statistical analysis, since the same donors could not be followed over many years. Out-of-frame TCR alpha sequences shared between twins showed an excess of low generation-probability sequences compared with coincidental sharing between unrelated individuals.

Another study also made use of these data, one on yellow fever vaccine responses in identical twins. The second paper states: According to the authors, the vaccine-induced T cell response in identical twins seemed to be partly convergent and partly specific to each individual. In the study, vaccine-responding T cell clones were precisely tracked in identical twins.

Sequenced input: PBMCs. The receptor comes from a woman aged 18-29 years in good health. The V and J genes are TRBV7-2 and TRBJ2-1; the best D guess is TRBD2, with 6 bases matching. The CDR3 sequence is CASSLKEGRIAANEQFF. DNA sequence: TGTGCCAGCAGCTTAAAGGAGGGGCGGATAGCGGCCAATGAGCAGTTCTTC.